The 23 T cell receptor beta chains below were found in one sample sequenced in a study of cytomegalovirus exposure and HLA in healthy donors. Use of 60 Vbeta and 13 Jbeta primers characterized the PCR. Profiled with immunoSEQ multiplex PCR; TCRdb holds only in-frame clones, not every one. Among some 150,000 clones listed, just over 70% were seen once. Sequencing was carried out using PBMCs. The receptors here all came from a human donor in good health.

The chain combines TRBV2 with TRBJ2-2, with a tentative D call TRBD1 (6 bases). Deletions cut 7 bases from V and 0 bases from J, with 9 bases between. There are 14 residues in the CDR3. Germline V gives CDR1 SNHLY, CDR2 FYNNEI. CDR3 protein: CASIGTSNTGELFF. In DNA, the CDR3 is TGTGCCAGCATTGGGACATCGAACACCGGGGAGCTGTTTTTT. The whole variable domain, remainder taken from reference TRBV2 and TRBJ2-2, is EPEVTQTPSHQVTQMGQEVILRCVPISNHLYFYWYRQILGQKVEFLVSFYNNEISEKSEIFDDQFSVERPDGSNFTLKIRSTKLEDSAMYFCASIGTSNTGELFFGEGSRLTVL.

The chain recombines TRBV30 with TRBJ2-7; 7 positions match TRBD1. The germline CDR1 and CDR2 sequences are GTSNPN and SVGIG (reference sequence). The junction had 8 bases not matched to a gene; V was cut back by 2 bases and J by 1 base. The CDR3 runs 15 residues. CDR3 sequence: CAWSHRGRTSYEQYF. The CDR3 nucleotides read TGTGCCTGGAGTCACAGGGGAAGGACGTCCTACGAGCAGTACTTC.

This clone was observed once. The chain couples TRBV30 to TRBJ2-7; TRBD2 might be the D (5 bases). CDR3 length: 15 amino acids. The V end lost 0 bases, the J end lost 0 bases, and 12 bases lay between the germline ends. Per the germline V gene, CDR1 is GTSNPN and CDR2 is SVGIG (reference sequence). CDR3 amino acids: CAWSVGPGSSYEQYF. CDR3 nucleotide sequence: TGTGCCTGGAGTGTAGGACCGGGGTCCTCCTACGAGCAGTACTTC.

This chain joins TRBV27 and TRBJ2-7; D unresolved. Trimming left V 2 bases short and J 2 bases short, with 10 bases between. Per germline, CDR1 MNHEY and CDR2 SMNVEV (reference sequence). The CDR3 has 14 residues. This CDR3 is CASSLNGLPYEQYF. For the CDR3, the DNA is TGTGCCAGCAGTTTAAACGGGTTACCCTACGAGCAGTACTTC.

This rearrangement joins TRBV7-3 to TRBJ2-1, with 8 bases fitting TRBD2. The junction had 0 bases not matched to a gene; V was cut back by 1 base and J by 10 bases. The CDR3 runs to 12 residues. CDR1 is SGHTA and CDR2 is FQGTGA in the germline V gene. CDR3 in amino acids: CASSLSGGEQFF. The CDR3 DNA reads TGTGCCAGCAGCTTAAGCGGGGGGGAGCAGTTCTTC.

This chain uses TRBV2 with TRBJ2-5; 9 nucleotides agree with TRBD2. V was clipped by 6 bases and J by 2 bases; unmatched bases: 10. The germline gives CDR1 SNHLY, CDR2 FYNNEI. The CDR3 totals 16 residues. The CDR3 reads CASRRALAGPQETQYF. The CDR3 DNA follows: TGTGCCAGCAGGAGGGCCCTAGCGGGGCCACAAGAGACCCAGTACTTC.

This chain connects TRBV5-1 to TRBJ2-1, with D possibly TRBD2 on 6 matching bases. The CDR3 has 16 residues. From germline, CDR1 is SGHRS and CDR2 YFSETQ. Trimming took 4 bases from V and 6 from J, leaving 20 bases between them. CDR3 region: CASSPGDVGWGNEQFF. DNA for the CDR3: TGCGCCAGCAGCCCGGGGGACGTAGGGTGGGGCAATGAGCAGTTCTTC.

This clone was recorded a few times. The V and J genes are TRBV6-6 and TRBJ2-7; D gene uncertain. Trimming took 0 bases from V and 2 from J, leaving 14 bases between them. Germline V lookup: CDR1 MNHNY, CDR2 SVGAGI (reference sequence). The CDR3 contains 16 residues. The CDR3 protein is CASSYSLGQTAYEQYF. DNA of the CDR3: TGTGCCAGCAGTTACTCGTTGGGCCAGACGGCCTACGAGCAGTACTTC.

The V call is TRBV25-1, the J call TRBJ2-1; D is unresolved. Trimming pared 0 bases from V and 2 bases from J, leaving 11 bases between. Germline loops: CDR1 MGHDK, CDR2 SYGVNS. The length of the CDR3 is 16 residues. CDR3 DNA sequence: TGTGCCAGCAGTGAATATACCCGCGCGACCTACAATGAGCAGTTCTTC. Amino acids: CASSEYTRATYNEQFF.

The V call is TRBV2, the J call TRBJ1-4; 7 positions match TRBD1. Trimming at V came to 3 bases and at J to 3 bases, leaving 13 bases not matched to a gene. Germline V gives CDR1 SNHLY, CDR2 FYNNEI. This CDR3 has 18 amino acids. This chain's CDR3 is CASSESATGRRSNEKLFF. The CDR3 bases are TGTGCCAGCAGTGAGTCGGCGACAGGGAGAAGGTCTAATGAAAAACTGTTTTTT.

The chain joins TRBV19 to TRBJ1-1; 9 bases align to TRBD1. V gave up 9 bases and J gave up 4 bases; unmatched junction bases: 9. Germline V gene data show CDR1 as LNHDA and CDR2 as SQIVND (reference sequence). The CDR3 is 14 residues long. The DNA for the CDR3 is TGTGCCAGCCTCCGAACAGGGGGCGGCACTGAAGCTTTCTTT. This translates into CASLRTGGGTEAFF.

The chain combines TRBV19 with TRBJ1-1; no firm D call. In germline, CDR1 is LNHDA, CDR2 SQIVND (reference sequence). This CDR3 is built from 14 residues. Trimming stripped 3 bases from V and 2 bases from J, with 10 bases between. The CDR3 DNA is TGTGCCAGTAGTATCGGGATTTTAAACACTGAAGCTTTCTTT. It codes for CASSIGILNTEAFF.

The chain employs TRBV7-8 and TRBJ1-5; 7 nucleotides match TRBD1. The V segment lost 5 bases and the J segment 4 bases; nucleotides outside the gene matches: 8. This CDR3 comprises 15 residues. CDR1 SGHVS and CDR2 FQNEAQ come from the germline V gene. CDR3 sequence: CASSDRQGKNQPQHF. The CDR3 coding sequence is TGTGCCAGCAGCGATCGACAGGGAAAGAATCAGCCCCAGCATTTT. Full variable domain (rest looked up from reference TRBV7-8 and TRBJ1-5): GAGVSQSPRYKVAKRGQDVALRCDPISGHVSLFWYQQALGQGPEFLTYFQNEAQLDKSGLPSDRFFAERPEGSVSTLKIQRTQQEDSAVYLCASSDRQGKNQPQHFGDGTRLSIL.

This clone was observed a few times. The rearrangement joins TRBV7-2 to TRBJ1-3; the D is unclear. This CDR3 is built from 14 residues. Trimming cost V 7 bases and J 0 bases, with 10 bases left between them. Germline CDR1 SGHTA, CDR2 FQGNSA. CDR3 protein: CASMRAGSGNTIYF. In DNA, the CDR3 is TGTGCCAGCATGAGGGCAGGCTCTGGAAACACCATATATTTT.

This clone has only a few counts. CDR3 DNA: TGTGCCAGCAGCCCAAGACAGCGCTCCTACGAGCAGTACTTC. Its translation: CASSPRQRSYEQYF. The V gene is TRBV7-9, the J gene TRBJ2-7; TRBD1 is a possible D gene (5 bases). The V end was cut by 5 bases, the J end by 0 bases, with 11 bases between. This CDR3 region has 14 residues. Looked up from germline, CDR1 is SEHNR and CDR2 is FQNEAQ (reference sequence).

The chain's CDR3 is CASSLTGTGGMGNTEAFF. The CDR3 nucleotides are TGTGCCAGCAGCTTAACCGGGACAGGGGGCATGGGGAACACTGAAGCTTTCTTT. The V and J genes are TRBV7-3 and TRBJ1-1, with 12 bases lining up with TRBD1. V was pared by 0 bases and J by 1 base, with 6 bases of the junction left unmatched. Germline V gives CDR1 SGHTA, CDR2 FQGTGA. CDR3 length: 18 amino acids.

The CDR3 region has the DNA TGTGCCAGCAGCAATAAGGGGCCCTACAATGAGCAGTTCTTC. This gives the protein CASSNKGPYNEQFF. This sequence joins TRBV6-5 and TRBJ2-1; the D gene is possibly TRBD1 (5 bases). Germline V gives CDR1 MNHEY, CDR2 SVGAGI. This CDR3 comprises 14 residues. V was cut by 6 bases and J by 2 bases, with 11 bases left in between.

The genes are TRBV6-6 and TRBJ1-2, with 9 bases fitting TRBD1. V was clipped by 7 bases and J by 7 bases; unmatched bases: 4. The CDR3 has 12 amino acids. Germline lookup yields CDR1 MNHNY and CDR2 SVGAGI (reference sequence). The CDR3 loop reads CASKQGASGYTF. The CDR3 DNA follows: TGTGCCAGCAAACAGGGGGCGAGTGGCTACACCTTC.

Points on this clone: A read error may account for a junction end that differs from germline. The CDR3 coding sequence is TGTGCCAGCAGGAGGGACAGGGACACCGAAGCTTTCTTT. This translates into CASRRDRDTEAFF. The chain has TRBV6-1 and TRBJ1-1, with 9 positions matching TRBD1. The CDR3 is 13 residues long. CDR1 and CDR2 (germline): MNHNS, SASEGT.

The genes are TRBV10-2 and TRBJ2-1; 12 bases line up with TRBD2. The CDR3 has 15 residues. Germline CDR1 reads WSHSY; CDR2 reads SAAADI. The ends lost 11 bases at V and 1 base at J; junction bases unmatched: 6. Here the CDR3 DNA reads TGCGCCTGCTCGACTAGCGGGGGTTCCTACAATGAGCAGTTCTTC. This codes for CACSTSGGSYNEQFF.

Here the CDR3 reads CASREDRFGSPLHF. The CDR3 coding sequence is TGCGCCAGCAGGGAAGACAGGTTTGGTTCACCCCTCCACTTT. The chain is built from TRBV5-1 and TRBJ1-6, with D tentatively TRBD1 (6 bases). In germline, CDR1 is SGHRS, CDR2 YFSETQ. The CDR3 consists of 14 residues. Trimming removed 5 bases at V and 9 bases at J, with 15 bases between.

This sequence joins TRBV7-3 and TRBJ1-6; D uncertain. The length of the CDR3 is 15 residues. The ends were cut back, 1 base at V and 6 bases at J, with 10 bases in the middle. Germline CDR1 reads SGHTA; CDR2 reads FQGTGA. CDR3 residues: CASSLIGSSNSPLHF. CDR3 DNA: TGTGCCAGCAGCTTAATTGGGAGTAGTAATTCACCCCTCCACTTT.

This chain links TRBV29-1 with TRBJ2-4, with D perhaps TRBD2 (5 bases). This CDR3 has 16 residues. In germline, CDR1 is SQVTM, CDR2 ANQGSEA. V lost 6 bases and J lost 0, with 18 bases in between. The CDR3 DNA sequence: TGCAGCGTCGAACTGGGTGGACTGCTAGCCAAAAACATTCAGTACTTC. Amino acids: CSVELGGLLAKNIQYF.